This paragraph reports one TCR beta chain. This specimen belongs to a study of T cell responses to AZD1222 COVID-19 vaccine. The CDR3 extends over 15 amino acids. Per germline, CDR1 SNHLY and CDR2 FYNNEI. J lost 4 bases, V lost 3 bases, and 5 bases had no gene match. The data were produced by immunoSEQ multiplex PCR, yet TCRdb's version contains in-frame clones alone and is incomplete. Of approximately 150,000 clones in the sample, less than 95% were seen once. This receptor was obtained from an adult in good health. The chain employs TRBV2 and TRBJ2-3, with 9 positions matching TRBD2. The sequencing here drew on peripheral blood, taken on day 0 of AZD1222 vaccination. As DNA, the CDR3 is TGTGCCAGCAGTGAGGCGGGAGGGCCCCCAGATACGCAGTATTTT. Protein: CASSEAGGPPDTQYF. Variable domain in full (rest from reference TRBV2 and TRBJ2-3): EPEVTQTPSHQVTQMGQEVILRCVPISNHLYFYWYRQILGQKVEFLVSFYNNEISEKSEIFDDQFSVERPDGSNFTLKIRSTKLEDSAMYFCASSEAGGPPDTQYFGPGTRLTVL.